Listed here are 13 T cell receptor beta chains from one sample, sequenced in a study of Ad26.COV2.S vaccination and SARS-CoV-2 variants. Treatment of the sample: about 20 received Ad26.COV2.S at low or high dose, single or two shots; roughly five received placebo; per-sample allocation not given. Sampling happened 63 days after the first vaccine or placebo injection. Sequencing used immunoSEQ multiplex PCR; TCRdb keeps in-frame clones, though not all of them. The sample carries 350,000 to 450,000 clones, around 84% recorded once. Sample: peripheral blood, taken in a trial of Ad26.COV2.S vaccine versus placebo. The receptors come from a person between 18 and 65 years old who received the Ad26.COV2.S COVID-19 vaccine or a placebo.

CDR3 DNA: TGTGCCAGTGCAGGACAGCCCCAGCATTTT. Amino acid sequence: CASAGQPQHF. The J gene is TRBJ1-5, the V gene TRBV27; unclear D gene. V was clipped by 9 bases and J by 7 bases, with 7 bases between them. This CDR3 spans 10 amino acids. CDR1 and CDR2 from the germline V gene are MNHEY and SMNVEV (reference sequence).

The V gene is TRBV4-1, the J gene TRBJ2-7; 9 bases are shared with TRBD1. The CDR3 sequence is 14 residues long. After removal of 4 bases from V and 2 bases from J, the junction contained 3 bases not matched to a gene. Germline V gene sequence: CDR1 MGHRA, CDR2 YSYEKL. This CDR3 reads CASSPGQGAYEQYF. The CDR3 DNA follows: TGCGCCAGCAGCCCGGGACAGGGAGCCTACGAGCAGTACTTC.

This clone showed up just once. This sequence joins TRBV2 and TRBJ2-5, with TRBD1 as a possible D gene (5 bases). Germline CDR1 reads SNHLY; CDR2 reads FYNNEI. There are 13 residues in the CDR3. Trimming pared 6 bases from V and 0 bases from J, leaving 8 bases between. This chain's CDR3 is CASRTEYQETQYF. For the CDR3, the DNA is TGTGCCAGCAGGACAGAGTACCAAGAGACCCAGTACTTC.

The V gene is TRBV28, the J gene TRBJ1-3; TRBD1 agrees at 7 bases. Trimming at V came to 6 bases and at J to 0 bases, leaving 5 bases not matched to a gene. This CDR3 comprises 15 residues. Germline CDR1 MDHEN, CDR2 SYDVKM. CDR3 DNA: TGTGCCAGCAGGAGACAGGGTAGCTCTGGAAACACCATATATTTT. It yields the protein CASRRQGSSGNTIYF. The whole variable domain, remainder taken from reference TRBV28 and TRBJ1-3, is DVKVTQSSRYLVKRTGEKVFLECVQDMDHENMFWYRQDPGLGLRLIYFSYDVKMKEKGDIPEGYSVSREKKERFSLILESASTNQTSMYLCASRRQGSSGNTIYFGEGSWLTVV.

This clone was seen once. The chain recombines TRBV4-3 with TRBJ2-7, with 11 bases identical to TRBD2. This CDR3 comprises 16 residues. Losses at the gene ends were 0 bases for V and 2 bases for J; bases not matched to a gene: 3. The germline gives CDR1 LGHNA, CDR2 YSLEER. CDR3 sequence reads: CASSQDPSGGTYEQYF. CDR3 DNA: TGCGCCAGCAGCCAAGATCCTAGCGGGGGGACCTACGAGCAGTACTTC.

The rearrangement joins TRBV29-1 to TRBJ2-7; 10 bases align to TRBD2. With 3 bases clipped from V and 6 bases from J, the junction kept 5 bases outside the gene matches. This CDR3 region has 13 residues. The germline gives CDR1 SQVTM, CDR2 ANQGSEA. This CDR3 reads CSVDTSGMGEQYF. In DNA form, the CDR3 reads TGCAGCGTTGATACTAGCGGGATGGGCGAGCAGTACTTC.

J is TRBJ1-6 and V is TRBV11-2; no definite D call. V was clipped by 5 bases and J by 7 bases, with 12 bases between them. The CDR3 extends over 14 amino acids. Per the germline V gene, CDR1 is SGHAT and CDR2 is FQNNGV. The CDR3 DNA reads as TGTGCCAGCAGCCTATGGGCCTTAAATTCACCCCTCCACTTT. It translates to CASSLWALNSPLHF. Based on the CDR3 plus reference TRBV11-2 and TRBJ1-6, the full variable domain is EAGVAQSPRYKIIEKRQSVAFWCNPISGHATLYWYQQILGQGPKLLIQFQNNGVVDDSQLPKDRFSAERLKGVDSTLKIQPAKLEDSAVYLCASSLWALNSPLHFGNGTRLTVT.

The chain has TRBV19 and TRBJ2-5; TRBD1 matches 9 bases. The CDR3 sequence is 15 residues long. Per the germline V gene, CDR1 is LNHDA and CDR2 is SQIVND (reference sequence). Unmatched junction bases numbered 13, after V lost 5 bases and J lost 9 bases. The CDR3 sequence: CASSGITGGPGAQYF. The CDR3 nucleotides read TGTGCCAGTAGTGGGATTACAGGGGGCCCTGGGGCCCAGTACTTC.

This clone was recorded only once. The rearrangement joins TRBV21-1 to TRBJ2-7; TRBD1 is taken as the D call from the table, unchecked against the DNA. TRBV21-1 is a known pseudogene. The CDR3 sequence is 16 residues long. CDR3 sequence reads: CASLFGGQDISYEQYF. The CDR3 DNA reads TGTGCCAGCCTCTTCGGGGGACAGGATATATCCTACGAGCAGTACTTC.

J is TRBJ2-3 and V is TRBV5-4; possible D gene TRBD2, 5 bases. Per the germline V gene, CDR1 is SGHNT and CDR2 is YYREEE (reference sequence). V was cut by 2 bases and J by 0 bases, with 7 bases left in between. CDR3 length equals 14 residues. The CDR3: CASSFSGSTDTQYF. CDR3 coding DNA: TGTGCCAGCAGCTTCTCGGGGAGCACAGATACGCAGTATTTT. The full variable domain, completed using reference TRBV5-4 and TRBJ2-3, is ETGVTQSPTHLIKTRGQQVTLRCSSQSGHNTVSWYQQALGQGPQFIFQYYREEENGRGNFPPRFSGLQFPNYSSELNVNALELDDSALYLCASSFSGSTDTQYFGPGTRLTVL.

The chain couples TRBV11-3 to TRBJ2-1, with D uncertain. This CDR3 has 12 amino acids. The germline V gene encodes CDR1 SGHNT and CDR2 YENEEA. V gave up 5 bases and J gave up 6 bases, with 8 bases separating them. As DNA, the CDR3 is TGTGCCAGCAGCCCCGGGCTCAATGAGCAGTTCTTC. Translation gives CASSPGLNEQFF.

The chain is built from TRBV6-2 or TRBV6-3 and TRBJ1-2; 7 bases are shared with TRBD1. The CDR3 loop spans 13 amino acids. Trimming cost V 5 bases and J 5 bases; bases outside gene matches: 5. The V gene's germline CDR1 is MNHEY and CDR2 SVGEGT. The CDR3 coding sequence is TGTGCCAGCAGTACCGGGACAGTTTATGGCTACACCTTC. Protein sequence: CASSTGTVYGYTF.

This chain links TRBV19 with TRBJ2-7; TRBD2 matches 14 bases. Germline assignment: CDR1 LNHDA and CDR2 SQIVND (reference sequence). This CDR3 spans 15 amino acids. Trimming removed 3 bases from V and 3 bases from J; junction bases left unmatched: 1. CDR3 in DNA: TGTGCCAGTAGTATTGGGACTAGCGGGGGCTACGAGCAGTACTTC. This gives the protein CASSIGTSGGYEQYF.